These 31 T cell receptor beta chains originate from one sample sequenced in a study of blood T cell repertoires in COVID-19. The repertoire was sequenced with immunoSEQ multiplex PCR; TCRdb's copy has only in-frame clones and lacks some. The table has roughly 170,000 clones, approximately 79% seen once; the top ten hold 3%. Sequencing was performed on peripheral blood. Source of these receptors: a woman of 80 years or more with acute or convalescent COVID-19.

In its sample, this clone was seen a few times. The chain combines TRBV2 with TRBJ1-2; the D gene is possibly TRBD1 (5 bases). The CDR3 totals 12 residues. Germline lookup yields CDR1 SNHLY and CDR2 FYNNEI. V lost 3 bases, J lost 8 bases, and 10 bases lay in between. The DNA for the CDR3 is TGTGCCAGCAGTGATGGGGGGAACGGCTACACCTTC. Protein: CASSDGGNGYTF.

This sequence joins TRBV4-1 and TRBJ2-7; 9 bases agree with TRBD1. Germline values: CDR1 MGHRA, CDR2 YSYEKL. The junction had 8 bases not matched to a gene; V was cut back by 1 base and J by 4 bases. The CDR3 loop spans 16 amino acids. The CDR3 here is CASSQVFGTGPYEQYF. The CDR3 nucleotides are TGCGCCAGCAGCCAAGTTTTTGGGACAGGGCCATACGAGCAGTACTTC.

CDR3 in DNA: TGTGCCAGCAGGGATAGCGAGCCCCAGCATTTT. This codes for CASRDSEPQHF. V gene TRBV28 combines with J gene TRBJ1-5; the D is unclear. This CDR3 contains 11 residues. V was pared by 6 bases and J by 8 bases, with 8 bases between. Germline values: CDR1 MDHEN, CDR2 SYDVKM.

As DNA, the CDR3 is TGTGCCAGCAGCCGGGAGACTAATTCACCCCTCCACTTT. This encodes CASSRETNSPLHF. V and J are TRBV11-2 and TRBJ1-6, with no clear D. The germline CDR1 and CDR2 sequences are SGHAT and FQNNGV. The CDR3 has 13 residues. V was pared by 5 bases and J by 6 bases, with 8 bases between.

The CDR3 spells CASSELQGAFYGYTF. The DNA for the CDR3 is TGTGCCAGCAGTGAACTCCAGGGGGCCTTCTATGGCTACACCTTC. V usage is TRBV2 and J usage is TRBJ1-2, with TRBD1 identical over 8 bases. This CDR3 is 15 amino acids long. Germline CDR1 and CDR2: SNHLY and FYNNEI. V shed 2 bases, J shed 4 bases, and the junction held 6 bases outside the gene matches.

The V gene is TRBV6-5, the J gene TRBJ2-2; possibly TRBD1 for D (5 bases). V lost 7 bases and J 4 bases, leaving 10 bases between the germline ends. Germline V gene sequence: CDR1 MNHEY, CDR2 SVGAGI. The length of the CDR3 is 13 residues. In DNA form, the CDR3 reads TGTGCCAGCACCAAAACAGGCACCGGGGAGCTGTTTTTT. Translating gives CASTKTGTGELFF.

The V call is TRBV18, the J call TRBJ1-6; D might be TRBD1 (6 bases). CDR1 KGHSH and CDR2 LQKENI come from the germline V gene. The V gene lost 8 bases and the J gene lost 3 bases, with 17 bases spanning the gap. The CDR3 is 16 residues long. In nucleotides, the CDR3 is TGTGCCAGCCACCGGGACAACGGCGTCTATAATTCACCCCTCCACTTT. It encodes CASHRDNGVYNSPLHF.

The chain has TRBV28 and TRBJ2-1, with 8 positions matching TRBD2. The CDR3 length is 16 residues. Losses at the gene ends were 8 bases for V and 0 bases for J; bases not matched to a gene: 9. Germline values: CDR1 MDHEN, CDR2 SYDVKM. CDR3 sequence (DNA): TGTGCCAGCGCTCCCCCGGCGGGAGGCTCCTACAATGAGCAGTTCTTC. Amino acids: CASAPPAGGSYNEQFF. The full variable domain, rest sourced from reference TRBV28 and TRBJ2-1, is DVKVTQSSRYLVKRTGEKVFLECVQDMDHENMFWYRQDPGLGLRLIYFSYDVKMKEKGDIPEGYSVSREKKERFSLILESASTNQTSMYLCASAPPAGGSYNEQFFGPGTRLTVL.

This CDR3 reads CASSQPGQGADEQYF. The DNA for the CDR3 is TGTGCCAGCAGCCAACCCGGACAGGGGGCAGACGAGCAGTACTTC. This chain connects TRBV4-2 to TRBJ2-7; TRBD1 aligns across 11 bases. There are 15 residues in the CDR3. J was trimmed by 5 bases and V by 2 bases; bases with no gene match: 5. Germline loops: CDR1 LGHNA, CDR2 YNFKEQ.

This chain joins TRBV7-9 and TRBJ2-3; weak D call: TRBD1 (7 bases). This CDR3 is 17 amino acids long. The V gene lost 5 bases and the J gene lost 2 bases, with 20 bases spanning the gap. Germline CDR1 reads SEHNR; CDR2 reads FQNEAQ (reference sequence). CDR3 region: CASSPRMGGQYTDTQYF. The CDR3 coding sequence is TGTGCCAGCAGCCCACGAATGGGGGGACAGTACACAGATACGCAGTATTTT.

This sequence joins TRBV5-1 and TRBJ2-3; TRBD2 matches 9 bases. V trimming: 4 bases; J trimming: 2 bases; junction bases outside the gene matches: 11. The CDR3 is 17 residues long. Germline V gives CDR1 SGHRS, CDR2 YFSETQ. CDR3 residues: CASSRVFSGGNTDTQYF. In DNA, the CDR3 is TGCGCCAGCAGCCGCGTATTTAGCGGGGGAAACACAGATACGCAGTATTTT.

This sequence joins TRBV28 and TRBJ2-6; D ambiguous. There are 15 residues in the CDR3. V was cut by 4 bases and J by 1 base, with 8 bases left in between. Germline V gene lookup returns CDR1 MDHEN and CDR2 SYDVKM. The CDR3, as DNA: TGTGCCAGCAGTTCGTCAGGTTCTGGGGCCAACGTCCTGACTTTC. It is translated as CASSSSGSGANVLTF.

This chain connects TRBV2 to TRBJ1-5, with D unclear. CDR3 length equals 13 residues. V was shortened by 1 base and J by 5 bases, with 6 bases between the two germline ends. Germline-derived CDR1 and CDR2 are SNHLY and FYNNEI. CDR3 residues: CASSEGQYQPQHF. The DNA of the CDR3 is TGTGCCAGCAGTGAAGGGCAGTATCAGCCCCAGCATTTT. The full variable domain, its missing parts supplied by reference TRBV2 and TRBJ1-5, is EPEVTQTPSHQVTQMGQEVILRCVPISNHLYFYWYRQILGQKVEFLVSFYNNEISEKSEIFDDQFSVERPDGSNFTLKIRSTKLEDSAMYFCASSEGQYQPQHFGDGTRLSIL.

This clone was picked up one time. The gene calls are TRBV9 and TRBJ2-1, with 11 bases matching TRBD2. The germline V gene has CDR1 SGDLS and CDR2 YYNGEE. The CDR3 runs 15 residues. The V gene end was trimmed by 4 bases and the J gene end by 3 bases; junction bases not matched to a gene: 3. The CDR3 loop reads CASSPGLAVYNEQFF. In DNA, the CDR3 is TGTGCCAGCAGCCCGGGACTAGCGGTCTACAATGAGCAGTTCTTC.

DNA for the CDR3: TGTGCCAGCAGCTTCGGGGACTATTGGGGTGAGCAGTTCTTC. It is translated as CASSFGDYWGEQFF. This chain joins TRBV7-9 and TRBJ2-1; 7 nucleotides agree with TRBD2. CDR1 is SEHNR, CDR2 FQNEAQ, per germline (reference sequence). Germline trimming cut 3 bases from V and 9 bases from J; bases unmatched to any gene: 8. The CDR3 is 14 amino acids. Based on the CDR3 plus reference TRBV7-9 and TRBJ2-1, the full variable domain is DTGVSQNPRHKITKRGQNVTFRCDPISEHNRLYWYRQTLGQGPEFLTYFQNEAQLEKSRLLSDRFSAERPKGSFSTLEIQRTEQGDSAMYLCASSFGDYWGEQFFGPGTRLTVL.

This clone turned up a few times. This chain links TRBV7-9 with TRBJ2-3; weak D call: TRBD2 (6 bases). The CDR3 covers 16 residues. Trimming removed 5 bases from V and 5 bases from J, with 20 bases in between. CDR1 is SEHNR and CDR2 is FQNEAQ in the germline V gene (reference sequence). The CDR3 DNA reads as TGTGCCAGCAGCGGAGGGCGATCGCTTGGGCAAGATACGCAGTATTTT. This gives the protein CASSGGRSLGQDTQYF.

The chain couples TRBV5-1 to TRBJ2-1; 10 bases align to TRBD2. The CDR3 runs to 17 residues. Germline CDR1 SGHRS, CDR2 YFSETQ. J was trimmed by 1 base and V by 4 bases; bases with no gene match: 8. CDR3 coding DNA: TGCGCCAGCAGCCGAAGTGGTAGCGGGAGGTCCTACAATGAGCAGTTCTTC. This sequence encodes CASSRSGSGRSYNEQFF.

CDR3 loop: CAISERQGDEQYF. CDR3 DNA: TGTGCCATCAGTGAACGTCAGGGGGACGAGCAGTACTTC. The chain links TRBV10-3 to TRBJ2-7; 7 bases are shared with TRBD1. The CDR3 has 13 amino acids. V dropped 3 bases and J dropped 5; count of bases not matched to a gene: 4. Per the germline V gene, CDR1 is ENHRY and CDR2 is SYGVKD.

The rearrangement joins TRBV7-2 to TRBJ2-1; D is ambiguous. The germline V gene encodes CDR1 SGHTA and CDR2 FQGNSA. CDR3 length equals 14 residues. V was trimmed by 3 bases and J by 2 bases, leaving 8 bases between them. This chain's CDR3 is CASSFDSAYNEQFF. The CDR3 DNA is TGTGCCAGCAGCTTCGACTCTGCCTACAATGAGCAGTTCTTC.

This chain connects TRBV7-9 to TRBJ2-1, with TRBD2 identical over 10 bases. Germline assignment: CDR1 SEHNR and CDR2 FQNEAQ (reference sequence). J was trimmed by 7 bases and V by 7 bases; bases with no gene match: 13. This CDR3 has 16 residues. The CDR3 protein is CASTERGVAGGNEQFF. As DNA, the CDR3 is TGTGCCAGCACGGAAAGGGGGGTAGCGGGAGGTAATGAGCAGTTCTTC.

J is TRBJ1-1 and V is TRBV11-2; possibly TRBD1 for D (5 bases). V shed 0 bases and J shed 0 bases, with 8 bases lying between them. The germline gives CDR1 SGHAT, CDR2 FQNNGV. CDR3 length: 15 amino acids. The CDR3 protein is CASSLDAGLNTEAFF. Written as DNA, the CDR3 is TGTGCCAGCAGCTTAGACGCAGGGCTGAACACTGAAGCTTTCTTT.

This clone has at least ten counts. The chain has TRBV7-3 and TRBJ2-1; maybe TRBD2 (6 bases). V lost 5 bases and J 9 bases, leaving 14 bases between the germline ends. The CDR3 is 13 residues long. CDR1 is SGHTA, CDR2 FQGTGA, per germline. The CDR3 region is CASSPRLEAEQFF. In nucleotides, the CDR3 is TGTGCCAGCAGCCCTAGACTAGAGGCTGAGCAGTTCTTC. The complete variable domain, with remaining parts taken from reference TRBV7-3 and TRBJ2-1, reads GAGVSQTPSNKVTEKGKYVELRCDPISGHTALYWYRQSLGQGPEFLIYFQGTGAADDSGLPNDRFFAVRPEGSVSTLKIQRTERGDSAVYLCASSPRLEAEQFFGPGTRLTVL.

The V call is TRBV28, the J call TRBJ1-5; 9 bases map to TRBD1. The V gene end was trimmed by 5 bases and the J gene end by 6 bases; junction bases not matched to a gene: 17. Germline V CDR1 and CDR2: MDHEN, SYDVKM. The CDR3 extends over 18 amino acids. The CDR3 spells CASSTIRGTGNRGQPQHF. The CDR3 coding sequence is TGTGCCAGCAGTACGATCCGAGGGACAGGGAATAGGGGTCAGCCCCAGCATTTT.

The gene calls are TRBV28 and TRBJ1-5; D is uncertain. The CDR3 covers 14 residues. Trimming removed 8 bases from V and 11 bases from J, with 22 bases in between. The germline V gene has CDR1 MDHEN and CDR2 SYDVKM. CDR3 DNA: TGTGCCAGCTTTTCCCCTTCTCTCGATCGGTCCCAGCATTTT. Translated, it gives CASFSPSLDRSQHF.

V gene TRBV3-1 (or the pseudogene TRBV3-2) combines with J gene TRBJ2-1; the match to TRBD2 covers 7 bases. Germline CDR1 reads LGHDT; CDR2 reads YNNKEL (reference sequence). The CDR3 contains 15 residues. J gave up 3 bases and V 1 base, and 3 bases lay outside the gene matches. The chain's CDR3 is CASSQGSGIYNEQFF. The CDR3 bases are TGTGCCAGCAGCCAAGGGAGCGGGATCTACAATGAGCAGTTCTTC.

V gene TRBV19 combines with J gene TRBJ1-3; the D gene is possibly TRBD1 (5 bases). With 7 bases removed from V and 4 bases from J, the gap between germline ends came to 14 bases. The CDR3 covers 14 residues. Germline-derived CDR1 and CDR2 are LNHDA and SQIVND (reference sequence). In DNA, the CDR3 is TGTGCCAGTACAACGAGGGACTTCGGAAACACCATATATTTT. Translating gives CASTTRDFGNTIYF.

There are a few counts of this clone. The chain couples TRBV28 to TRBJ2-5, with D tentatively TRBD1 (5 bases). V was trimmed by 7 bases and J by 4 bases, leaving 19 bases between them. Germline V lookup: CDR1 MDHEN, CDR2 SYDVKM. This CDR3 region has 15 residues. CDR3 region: CASKKLGRARETQYF. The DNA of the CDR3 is TGTGCCAGCAAAAAACTGGGCAGGGCGCGAGAGACCCAGTACTTC.

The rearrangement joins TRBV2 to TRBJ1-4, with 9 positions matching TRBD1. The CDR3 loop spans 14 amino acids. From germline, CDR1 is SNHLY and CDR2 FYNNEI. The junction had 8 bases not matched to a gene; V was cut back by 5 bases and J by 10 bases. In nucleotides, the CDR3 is TGTGCCAGCAGTACCGGGACAGGGAGGGGAAAACTGTTTTTT. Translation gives CASSTGTGRGKLFF.

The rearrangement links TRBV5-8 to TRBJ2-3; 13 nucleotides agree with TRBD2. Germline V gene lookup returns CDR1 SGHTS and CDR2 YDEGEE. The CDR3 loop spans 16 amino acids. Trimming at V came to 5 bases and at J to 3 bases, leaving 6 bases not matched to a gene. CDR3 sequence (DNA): TGTGCCAGCAGGACCGGGACTAGCGGGATTACAGATACGCAGTATTTT. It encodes CASRTGTSGITDTQYF.

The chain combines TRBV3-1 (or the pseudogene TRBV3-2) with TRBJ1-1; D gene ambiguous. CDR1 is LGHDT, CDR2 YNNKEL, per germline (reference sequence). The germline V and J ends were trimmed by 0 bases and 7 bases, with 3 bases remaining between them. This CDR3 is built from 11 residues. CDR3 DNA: TGTGCCAGCAGCCAAGAGTATGAAGCTTTCTTT. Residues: CASSQEYEAFF.

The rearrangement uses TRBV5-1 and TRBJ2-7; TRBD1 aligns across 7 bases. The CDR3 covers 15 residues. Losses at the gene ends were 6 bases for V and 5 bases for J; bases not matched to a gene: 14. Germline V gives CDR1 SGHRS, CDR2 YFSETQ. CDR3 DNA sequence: TGCGCCAGCAAATCAACACCGGGACAGTTCGACGAGCAGTACTTC. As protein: CASKSTPGQFDEQYF.